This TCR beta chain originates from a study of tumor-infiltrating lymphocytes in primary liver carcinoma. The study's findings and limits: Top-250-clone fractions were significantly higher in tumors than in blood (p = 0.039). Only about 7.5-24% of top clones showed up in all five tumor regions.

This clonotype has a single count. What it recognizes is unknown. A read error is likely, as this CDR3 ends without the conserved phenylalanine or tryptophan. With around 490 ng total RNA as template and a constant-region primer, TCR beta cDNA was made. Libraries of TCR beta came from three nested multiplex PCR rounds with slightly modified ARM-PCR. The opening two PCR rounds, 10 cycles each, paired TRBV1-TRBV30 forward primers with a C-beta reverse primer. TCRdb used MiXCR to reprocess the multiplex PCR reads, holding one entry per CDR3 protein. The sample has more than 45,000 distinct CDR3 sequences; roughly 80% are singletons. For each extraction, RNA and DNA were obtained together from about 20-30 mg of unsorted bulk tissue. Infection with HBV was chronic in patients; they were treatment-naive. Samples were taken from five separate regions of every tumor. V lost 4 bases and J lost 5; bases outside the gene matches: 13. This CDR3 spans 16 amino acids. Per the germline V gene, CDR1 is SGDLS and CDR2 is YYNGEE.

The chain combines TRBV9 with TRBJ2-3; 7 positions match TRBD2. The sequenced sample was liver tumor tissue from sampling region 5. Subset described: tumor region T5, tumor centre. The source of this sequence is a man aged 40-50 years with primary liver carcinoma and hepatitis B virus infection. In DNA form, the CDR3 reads TGTGCCAGCAGCCCCGAGGTGGGGACTATAATAGATACGCAGTATATT. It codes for CASSPEVGTIIDTQYI.